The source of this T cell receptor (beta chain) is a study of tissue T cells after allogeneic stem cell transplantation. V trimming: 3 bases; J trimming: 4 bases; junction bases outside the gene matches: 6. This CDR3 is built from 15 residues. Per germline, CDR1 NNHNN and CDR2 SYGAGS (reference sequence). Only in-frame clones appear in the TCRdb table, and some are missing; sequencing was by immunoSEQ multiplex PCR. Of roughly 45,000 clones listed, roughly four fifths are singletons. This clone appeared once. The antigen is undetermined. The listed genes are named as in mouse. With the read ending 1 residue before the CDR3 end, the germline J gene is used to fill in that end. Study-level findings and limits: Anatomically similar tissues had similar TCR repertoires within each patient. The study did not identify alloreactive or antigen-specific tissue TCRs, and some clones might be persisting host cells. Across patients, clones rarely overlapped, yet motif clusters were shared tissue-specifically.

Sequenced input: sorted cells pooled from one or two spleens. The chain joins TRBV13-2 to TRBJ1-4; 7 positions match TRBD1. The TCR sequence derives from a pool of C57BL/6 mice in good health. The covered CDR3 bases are TGTGCCAGCGGTGGTCCGGGACAGCACAACGAAAGATTATTT. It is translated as CASGGPGQHNERLF. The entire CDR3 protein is CASGGPGQHNERLFF.